The sequence of this T cell receptor beta chain was determined in a study of long-term antiretroviral therapy in people with HIV. CDR1 is SGDLS, CDR2 YYNGEE, per germline. V was clipped by 3 bases and J by 14 bases; unmatched bases: 7. This CDR3 has 12 amino acids. With survey level as its setting, the immunoSEQ assay was v3.0. Here immunoSEQ multiplex PCR was the method, and the copy in TCRdb shows in-frame clones only, minus some. The table includes some 26,000 clones, roughly 80% detected once. The sample consisted of unsorted PBMCs, taken 2.9 years after starting antiretroviral therapy. The chain links TRBV9 to TRBJ2-3; 9 bases fit TRBD1. The sequence derives from a man aged 50 to 59 with HIV. The CDR3: CASSGGTGIPYF. The CDR3 coding sequence is TGTGCCAGCAGCGGTGGGACAGGGATCCCGTATTTT.